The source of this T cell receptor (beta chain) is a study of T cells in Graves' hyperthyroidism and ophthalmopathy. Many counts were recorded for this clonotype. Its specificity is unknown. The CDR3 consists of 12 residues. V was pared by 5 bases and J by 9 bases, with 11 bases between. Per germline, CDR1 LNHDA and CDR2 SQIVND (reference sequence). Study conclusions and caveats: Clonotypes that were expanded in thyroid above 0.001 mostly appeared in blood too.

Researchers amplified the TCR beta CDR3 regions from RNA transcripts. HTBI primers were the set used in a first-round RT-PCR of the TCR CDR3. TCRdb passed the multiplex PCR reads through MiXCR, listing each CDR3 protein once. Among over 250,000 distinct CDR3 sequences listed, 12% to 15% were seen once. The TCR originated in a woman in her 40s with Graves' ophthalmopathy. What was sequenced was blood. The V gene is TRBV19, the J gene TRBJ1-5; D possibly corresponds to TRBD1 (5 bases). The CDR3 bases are TGTGCCAGTAGTCCGGGGCCCGGGCCCCAGCATTTT. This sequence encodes CASSPGPGPQHF. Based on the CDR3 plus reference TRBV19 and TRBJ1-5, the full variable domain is DGGITQSPKYLFRKEGQNVTLSCEQNLNHDAMYWYRQDPGQGLRLIYYSQIVNDFQKGDIAEGYSVSREKKESFPLTVTSAQKNPTAFYLCASSPGPGPQHFGDGTRLSIL.